Listed here is a single TCR beta chain. This sample stems from a study of T cells in Graves' hyperthyroidism and ophthalmopathy. The trim removed 0 bases at V and 5 bases at J, leaving 6 bases unmatched. The CDR3 contains 16 residues. Germline CDR1 and CDR2: SGDLS and YYNGEE. Amplification of TCR beta CDR3 regions was performed using RNA transcripts as template. First-round RT-PCR of the TCR CDR3 relied on the HTBI primer set. TCRdb analysed the multiplex PCR reads with MiXCR anew, one entry per CDR3 protein. The sample has more than 350,000 distinct CDR3 sequences, roughly 15% seen once. Disease duration was under 3 months in the ophthalmopathy patients, who also had a Clinical Activity Score of at least 3 and a NOSPECS grade of at least 4.

The sequencing input was blood. V gene TRBV9 combines with J gene TRBJ2-1, with 9 bases matching TRBD1. The clonotype originates from a woman between 55 and 75 years old with Graves' ophthalmopathy. The CDR3 loop reads CASSVERDRGNNEQFF. The CDR3 DNA follows: TGTGCCAGCAGCGTAGAGAGAGACAGGGGGAACAATGAGCAGTTCTTC.